These 23 T cell receptor beta chains originate from one sample sequenced in a study of T cell responses to AZD1222 COVID-19 vaccine. Here immunoSEQ multiplex PCR was the method, and the copy in TCRdb shows in-frame clones only, minus some. In the table there are 140,000 or so clones, 92% of which are singletons. This material consisted of peripheral blood, taken on day 0 of AZD1222 vaccination. The source is an adult in good health.

DNA of the CDR3: TGTGCCAGCAGCTCCGGCGGACAGGGAGAGACCCAGTACTTC. It is translated as CASSSGGQGETQYF. This sequence joins TRBV7-9 and TRBJ2-5; 8 positions agree with TRBD1. Trimming cost V 4 bases and J 4 bases; bases outside gene matches: 5. Germline V gives CDR1 SEHNR, CDR2 FQNEAQ (reference sequence). The length of the CDR3 is 14 residues.

The chain employs TRBV3-1 (or the pseudogene TRBV3-2) and TRBJ1-6; no definite D call. Germline lookup yields CDR1 LGHDT and CDR2 YNNKEL (reference sequence). The CDR3 sequence is 16 residues long. V was shortened by 1 base and J by 9 bases, with 16 bases between the two germline ends. This CDR3 reads CASSQGGWGTASPLHF. The CDR3 region has the DNA TGTGCCAGCAGCCAAGGTGGTTGGGGTACCGCTTCACCCCTCCACTTT.

This clone appeared a single time. This rearrangement joins TRBV5-1 to TRBJ2-2; 9 bases are shared with TRBD1. The CDR3 extends over 14 amino acids. J was trimmed by 5 bases and V by 4 bases; bases with no gene match: 3. Per the germline V gene, CDR1 is SGHRS and CDR2 is YFSETQ. DNA of the CDR3: TGCGCCAGCAGCAGACAGGGGGTGACCGGGGAGCTGTTTTTT. Protein: CASSRQGVTGELFF.

The chain couples TRBV11-2 to TRBJ1-2; D not resolved. The CDR3 consists of 13 residues. Germline lookup yields CDR1 SGHAT and CDR2 FQNNGV. V lost 2 bases and J 1 base, leaving 5 bases between the germline ends. Here the CDR3 DNA reads TGTGCCAGCAGCTTACCGGGTAACTATGGCTACACCTTC. Amino acids: CASSLPGNYGYTF.

A word on this clone: The sample contains more than one DNA sequence encoding this CDR3. The chain couples TRBV5-1 to TRBJ1-1, with a tentative D call TRBD1 (6 bases). The CDR3 extends over 13 amino acids. Germline CDR1 and CDR2: SGHRS and YFSETQ. Trimming stripped 0 bases from V and 4 bases from J, with 7 bases between. This chain's CDR3 is CASSLEGGTEAFF. In DNA form, the CDR3 reads TGCGCCAGCAGCTTGGAGGGGGGCACTGAAGCTTTCTTT.

This chain joins TRBV11-2 and TRBJ2-1; the match to TRBD2 covers 12 bases. From germline, CDR1 is SGHAT and CDR2 FQNNGV. V was pared by 5 bases and J by 1 base, with 3 bases of the junction left unmatched. CDR3 length: 16 residues. CDR3 amino acids: CASSGGTSGSYNEQFF. CDR3 sequence (DNA): TGTGCCAGCAGCGGAGGGACTAGCGGGTCCTACAATGAGCAGTTCTTC.

The chain uses TRBV19 and TRBJ1-4, with a tentative D call TRBD1 (5 bases). CDR1 LNHDA and CDR2 SQIVND come from the germline V gene (reference sequence). CDR3 length: 13 amino acids. Trimming left V 6 bases short and J 2 bases short, with 7 bases between. This CDR3 is CASSRQTNEKLFF. In DNA, the CDR3 is TGTGCCAGTAGCCGACAGACTAATGAAAAACTGTTTTTT.

The chain carries TRBV7-8 and TRBJ1-1; possible D gene TRBD1, 5 bases. This CDR3 has 13 amino acids. Between the trimmed V and J ends, which lost 5 bases and 1 base, there was a span of 8 bases. From germline, CDR1 is SGHVS and CDR2 FQNEAQ. The CDR3 here is CASSGAANTEAFF. DNA for the CDR3: TGTGCCAGCAGCGGGGCAGCGAACACTGAAGCTTTCTTT.

This clone appeared once. The J gene is TRBJ1-2, the V gene TRBV6-2 or TRBV6-3, with D possibly TRBD1 on 5 matching bases. The germline V gene has CDR1 MNHEY and CDR2 SVGEGT. The CDR3 contains 15 residues. Trimming removed 0 bases at V and 0 bases at J, with 8 bases between. CDR3 amino acids: CASSYSRGSNYGYTF. CDR3 nucleotide sequence: TGTGCCAGCAGTTACTCGAGGGGATCTAACTATGGCTACACCTTC.

The chain recombines TRBV7-2 with TRBJ2-3; no clear D gene. V lost 4 bases and J 7 bases, leaving 9 bases between the germline ends. Germline assignment: CDR1 SGHTA and CDR2 FQGNSA. This CDR3 has 12 amino acids. Here the CDR3 reads CASSSTPHTQYF. Here the CDR3 DNA reads TGTGCCAGCAGCTCGACCCCACATACGCAGTATTTT.

The rearrangement uses TRBV11-1 and TRBJ1-1, with 7 nucleotides matching TRBD1. The CDR3 is 16 amino acids. Unmatched junction bases numbered 12, after V lost 4 bases and J lost 4 bases. CDR1 is SGHAT, CDR2 FQDESV, per germline (reference sequence). The CDR3, as DNA: TGTGCCAGCAGCTCGGGATTAGGGGGCGAGGGCACTGAAGCTTTCTTT. This translates into CASSSGLGGEGTEAFF.

The V and J genes are TRBV29-1 and TRBJ1-2; D might be TRBD1 (5 bases). The CDR3 consists of 10 residues. Trimming removed 6 bases at V and 10 bases at J, with 12 bases between. Germline CDR1 SQVTM, CDR2 ANQGSEA. Here the CDR3 DNA reads TGCAGCGTCGCGCGGGGGACCTACACCTTC. Translated: CSVARGTYTF.

The chain carries TRBV5-4 and TRBJ1-2; possibly TRBD1 for D (5 bases). The CDR3 covers 17 residues. Per the germline V gene, CDR1 is SGHNT and CDR2 is YYREEE (reference sequence). With 3 bases removed from V and 2 bases from J, the gap between germline ends came to 20 bases. The DNA for the CDR3 is TGTGCCAGCAGCTCCCGGGCGACGGGGGGGTCGAACTATGGCTACACCTTC. Translating gives CASSSRATGGSNYGYTF. The whole variable domain, remainder taken from reference TRBV5-4 and TRBJ1-2, is ETGVTQSPTHLIKTRGQQVTLRCSSQSGHNTVSWYQQALGQGPQFIFQYYREEENGRGNFPPRFSGLQFPNYSSELNVNALELDDSALYLCASSSRATGGSNYGYTFGSGTRLTVV.

The chain combines TRBV29-1 with TRBJ2-5; 8 bases map to TRBD1. The germline gives CDR1 SQVTM, CDR2 ANQGSEA. V lost 8 bases, J lost 3 bases, and 5 bases stayed unmatched. This CDR3 has 12 residues. The CDR3 region is CSTQTGEETQYF. In nucleotides, the CDR3 is TGCAGCACCCAGACAGGGGAAGAGACCCAGTACTTC. Variable domain in full (rest from reference TRBV29-1 and TRBJ2-5): SAVISQKPSRDICQRGTSLTIQCQVDSQVTMMFWYRQQPGQSLTLIATANQGSEATYESGFVIDKFPISRPNLTFSTLTVSNMSPEDSSIYLCSTQTGEETQYFGPGTRLLVL.

V and J are TRBV19 and TRBJ1-3; possibly TRBD1 for D (5 bases). Between the trimmed V and J ends, which lost 7 bases and 0 bases, there was a span of 13 bases. Germline-derived CDR1 and CDR2 are LNHDA and SQIVND (reference sequence). The CDR3 loop spans 15 amino acids. CDR3 in DNA: TGTGCCAGTACCAGGGACGGCTACTCTGGAAACACCATATATTTT. This encodes CASTRDGYSGNTIYF.

The chain has TRBV6-2 or TRBV6-3 and TRBJ1-6; tentative D call: TRBD1 (6 bases). Between the trimmed V and J ends, which lost 5 bases and 4 bases, there was a span of 15 bases. The CDR3 is made up of 16 amino acids. The germline V gene encodes CDR1 MNHEY and CDR2 SVGEGT. As DNA, the CDR3 is TGTGCCAGCAGTCCCACACAGGGTGGTTATAATTCACCCCTCCACTTT. Protein product: CASSPTQGGYNSPLHF.

The sample holds one count of this clone. The chain carries TRBV19 and TRBJ1-4; 7 bases align to TRBD1. The CDR3 length is 15 residues. V was clipped by 5 bases and J by 6 bases; unmatched bases: 9. Germline CDR1 reads LNHDA; CDR2 reads SQIVND (reference sequence). The CDR3, as DNA: TGTGCCAGTAGTGAGCGACAGGGTCGAGATGAAAAACTGTTTTTT. It yields the protein CASSERQGRDEKLFF.

The V call is TRBV28, the J call TRBJ2-3; 8 bases fit TRBD1. The trim removed 3 bases at V and 11 bases at J, leaving 19 bases unmatched. There are 17 residues in the CDR3. The germline CDR1 and CDR2 sequences are MDHEN and SYDVKM. The CDR3 is CASSLVRGRGPGSEQYF. As DNA, the CDR3 is TGTGCCAGCAGTTTGGTGAGGGGCAGGGGGCCGGGGTCTGAGCAGTATTTT.

V usage is TRBV29-1 and J usage is TRBJ1-1; D call uncertain. Germline V CDR1 and CDR2: SQVTM, ANQGSEA. Trimming stripped 3 bases from V and 7 bases from J, with 12 bases between. The CDR3 covers 12 residues. In DNA, the CDR3 is TGCAGCGTTGACCCGGGGTCGGGTGAAGCTTTCTTT. Translating gives CSVDPGSGEAFF.

J is TRBJ2-1 and V is TRBV18, with D unresolved. In germline, CDR1 is KGHSH, CDR2 LQKENI. The CDR3 loop spans 11 amino acids. Trimming left V 5 bases short and J 8 bases short, with 7 bases between. CDR3 loop: CASSSRDEQFF. CDR3 DNA: TGTGCCAGCTCAAGTAGGGATGAGCAGTTCTTC.

This clone was found once. The J gene is TRBJ1-2, the V gene TRBV5-6, with D tentatively TRBD1 (5 bases). This CDR3 comprises 13 residues. Trimming cost V 4 bases and J 7 bases, with 14 bases left between them. Per the germline V gene, CDR1 is SGHDT and CDR2 is YYEEEE. This CDR3 reads CASSGTATVGYTF. The DNA of the CDR3 is TGTGCCAGCAGCGGGACGGCCACGGTTGGCTACACCTTC.

The chain carries TRBV2 and TRBJ1-4; a weak D match, TRBD1 (5 bases). This CDR3 has 14 amino acids. Germline V gene lookup returns CDR1 SNHLY and CDR2 FYNNEI. V gave up 11 bases and J gave up 7 bases, with 20 bases separating them. The CDR3, as DNA: TGTGCCGGGGGGACCGGGACCGGGAGTGAAAAACTGTTTTTT. Translated: CAGGTGTGSEKLFF.

The CDR3 DNA follows: TGCGCCAGCAGTGAGCGGACGGCCTATGGCTACACCTTC. Protein sequence: CASSERTAYGYTF. The V gene is TRBV10-1, the J gene TRBJ1-2; no reliable D call. The CDR3 has 13 amino acids. V dropped 2 bases and J dropped 4 bases, with 8 bases sitting between them. CDR1 is WNHNN, CDR2 SYGVQD, per germline (reference sequence).